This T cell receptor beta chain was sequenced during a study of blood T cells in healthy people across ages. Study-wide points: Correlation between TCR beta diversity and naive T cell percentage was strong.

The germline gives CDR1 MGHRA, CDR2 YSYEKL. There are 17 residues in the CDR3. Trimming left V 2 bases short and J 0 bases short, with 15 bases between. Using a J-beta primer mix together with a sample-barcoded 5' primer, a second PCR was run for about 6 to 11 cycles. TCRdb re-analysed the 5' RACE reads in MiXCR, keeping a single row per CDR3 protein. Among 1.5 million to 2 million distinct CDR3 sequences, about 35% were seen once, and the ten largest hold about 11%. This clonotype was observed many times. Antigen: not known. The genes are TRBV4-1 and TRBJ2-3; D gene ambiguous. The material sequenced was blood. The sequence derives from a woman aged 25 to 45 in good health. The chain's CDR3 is CASSQLGSSYSTDTQYF. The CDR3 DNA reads TGCGCCAGCAGCCAACTAGGGTCCTCCTATAGCACAGATACGCAGTATTTT.